The rows below give T cell receptor beta chains drawn from one sample of a study of blood T cell repertoires in COVID-19. This table comes from immunoSEQ multiplex PCR, and its TCRdb copy is limited to in-frame clones, with some not included. The data show 60,000 to 70,000 clones, about 70% seen once. The sequencing input was peripheral blood. These receptors came from a woman older than 75 with acute or convalescent COVID-19. The CDR3 runs from the conserved cysteine through the conserved F or W. The D gene is left open where the match is weak. The size of a clone is reported for some rows only, either as once, few or many, or as a class for expanded clones.

>TRBJ2-7|.|TRBV6-1|16|TRBD2
TGTGCCAGCAGTGTCTGGACTAGCGGGAGGGCCTACGAGCAGTACTTC
CASSVWTSGRAYEQYF
>TRBJ1-2|.|TRBV19|15|TRBD1
TGTGCCAGTAGCCTGGGACAGGGGCAGAGCTATGGCTACACCTTC
CASSLGQGQSYGYTF
>TRBJ1-2|.|TRBV28|13|.
TGTGCCAGCAGAGTGGGGCGCCTATCTGGCTACACCTTC
CASRVGRLSGYTF
>TRBJ1-6|.|TRBV7-8|14|.
TGTGCCAGCAGCTTTGGAGGAGGCAATTCACCCCTCCACTTT
CASSFGGGNSPLHF
>TRBJ2-7|few|TRBV7-3|14|TRBD2
TGTGCCAGCAGCTTGCGGGAGGGCCCTTACGAGCAGTACTTC
CASSLREGPYEQYF
>TRBJ1-1|.|TRBV4-3|15|.
TGCGCCAGCAGCCCGCTAACGGGAAGGAACACTGAAGCTTTCTTT
CASSPLTGRNTEAFF
>TRBJ2-7|.|TRBV4-1|16|TRBD1
TGCGCCAGCAGCCAATCCCGGGACAGGGGCGGCTACGAGCAGTACTTC
CASSQSRDRGGYEQYF
>TRBJ2-1|.|TRBV2|15|TRBD1
TGTGCCAGCAGGCGACAGGGGGTATCCTACAATGAGCAGTTCTTC
CASRRQGVSYNEQFF
>TRBJ2-1|.|TRBV30|14|TRBD2
TGTGCCTGGAGTAAGGGACTAGCGAGCAATGAGCAGTTCTTC
CAWSKGLASNEQFF
>TRBJ1-4|.|TRBV7-9|14|.
TGTGCCAGCAGCTTCACCGGCGGGGGTGAAAAACTGTTTTTT
CASSFTGGGEKLFF
>TRBJ1-6|.|TRBV6-6|16|TRBD1
TGTGCCAGCACTTCACAGGGGGCGCGTTATAATTCACCCCTCCACTTT
CASTSQGARYNSPLHF
>TRBJ2-5|many|TRBV7-9|13|.
TGTGCCAGCAGCTTGAGGGCCCAAGAGACCCAGTACTTC
CASSLRAQETQYF
>TRBJ1-1|.|TRBV30|12|TRBD1
TGTGCCTGGAGTGTACAGGGGGGGGGAGCTTTCTTT
CAWSVQGGGAFF
>TRBJ1-6|.|TRBV6-1|16|.
TGTGCCAGCAGTGAAGCCGTCCCGGGACTCAATTCACCCCTCCACTTT
CASSEAVPGLNSPLHF
>TRBJ2-5|.|TRBV3-1/TRBV3-2|16|.
TGTGCCAGCAGCCAAGGGGTGGGGGCCGGGCAAGAGACCCAGTACTTC
CASSQGVGAGQETQYF
>TRBJ2-2|.|TRBV5-1|20|.
TGCGCCAGCAGCCCCGAGGGCTCTCGACAGGCTAAATCGAACACCGGGGAGCTGTTTTTT
CASSPEGSRQAKSNTGELFF
>TRBJ1-2|.|TRBV7-8|15|TRBD1
TGTGCCAGCAGCTTAGCCAGACAGGGGAGTTATGGCTACACCTTC
CASSLARQGSYGYTF
>TRBJ1-2|.|TRBV16|18|.
TGTGCCAGCAGCCAATTATGGGGCGCGAGGGGGTCTAACTATGGCTACACCTTC
CASSQLWGARGSNYGYTF
>TRBJ2-7|medium-sized|TRBV6-2/TRBV6-3|14|TRBD1
TGTGCCAGCAGTTATGACAGGGTAACCTACGAGCAGTACTTC
CASSYDRVTYEQYF
>TRBJ2-1|.|TRBV10-2|13|TRBD1
TGCGCCAGCAGTTGGGACAGTTACAATGAGCAGTTCTTC
CASSWDSYNEQFF
>TRBJ2-7|.|TRBV23-1|16|.
TGCGCCAGCAGTCAGTTCTCAGGGGTCGCGGCGGGCGAGCAGTACTTC
CASSQFSGVAAGEQYF
>TRBJ2-5|.|TRBV6-6|14|TRBD2
TGTGCCAGCAGGCGGGAGGGCCATACGGAGACCCAGTACTTC
CASRREGHTETQYF
>TRBJ1-3|.|TRBV28|15|.
TGTGCCAGTCTAAGAAGGGGAATCAGGGGAAACACCATATATTTT
CASLRRGIRGNTIYF
>TRBJ2-1|.|TRBV28|13|TRBD2
TGTGCCAGCAGGCTAGCGGGTTTGGATGAGCAGTTCTTC
CASRLAGLDEQFF
>TRBJ2-3|.|TRBV27|18|TRBD1
TGTGCCAGCAGTTCACAGGGGGGATACCGATCTAGCACAGATACGCAGTATTTT
CASSSQGGYRSSTDTQYF
>TRBJ2-1|once|TRBV7-9|16|TRBD2
TGTGCCAGCAGCGTCCTCGGCGGGAGGGCCGCCAATGAGCAGTTCTTC
CASSVLGGRAANEQFF
>TRBJ1-1|.|TRBV7-9|15|TRBD1
TGTGCCAGCACCACATCAGGGGGCAAGAACACTGAAGCTTTCTTT
CASTTSGGKNTEAFF
>TRBJ2-1|once|TRBV6-5|11|.
TGTGCCAGCACCGCGATGAATGAGCAGTTCTTC
CASTAMNEQFF
>TRBJ1-3|once|TRBV27|14|TRBD1
TGTGCCAGCAGTGCCGGGACAGGTGGAAACACCATATATTTT
CASSAGTGGNTIYF
>TRBJ1-5|few|TRBV27|14|.
TGTGCCAGCAGCCCAGGGTTCGGGAATCAGCCCCAGCATTTT
CASSPGFGNQPQHF
>TRBJ2-3|.|TRBV2|15|.
TGTGCCAGCACCCTTGGGGGCTGGGGCACAGATACGCAGTATTTT
CASTLGGWGTDTQYF
>TRBJ2-7|.|TRBV5-1|18|.
TGCGCCAGCAGCTTGTATTCCCACGGCCAGGGCTCTTCCTACGAGCAGTACTTC
CASSLYSHGQGSSYEQYF